A selection of T cell receptor beta chains follows, all from one sample in a study of blood T cell repertoires in COVID-19. The assay was immunoSEQ multiplex PCR, and TCRdb's table has in-frame clones only and misses some. The sample lists 200,000 to 250,000 clones; 80% were seen once. The material sequenced was peripheral blood. All receptors come from a human donor in a cohort sampled during active COVID-19. The CDR3 runs from the conserved cysteine through the conserved F or W. A D gene is named only where the DNA matches it firmly. Clone size is shown for a subset of rows, as once, few, many or a class of expanded clone.

V gene,D gene,clone size,J gene,CDR3 protein,CDR3 DNA
TRBV24-1,TRBD1,NA,TRBJ1-5,CATSDSPGTGGNQPQHF,TGTGCCACCAGTGATTCCCCCGGGACAGGGGGCAATCAGCCCCAGCATTTT
TRBV6-6,TRBD2,NA,TRBJ2-2,CASRTSGTGELFF,TGTGCCAGCAGGACTAGCGGGACCGGGGAGCTGTTTTTT
TRBV28,TRBD1,NA,TRBJ2-7,CASSTVPGQGGVEQYF,TGTGCCAGCAGCACCGTCCCGGGACAGGGTGGGGTCGAGCAGTACTTC
TRBV5-1,TRBD1,NA,TRBJ1-1,CASSRSGQGNTEAFF,TGCGCCAGCAGTCGCTCGGGACAGGGAAACACTGAAGCTTTCTTT
TRBV5-1,NA,NA,TRBJ2-7,CASSLAGAGSYEQYF,TGCGCCAGCAGCTTGGCAGGGGCAGGTTCCTACGAGCAGTACTTC
TRBV5-5,NA,NA,TRBJ2-7,CASSLVAFYEQYF,TGTGCCAGCAGCTTAGTGGCCTTCTACGAGCAGTACTTC
TRBV29-1,TRBD1,many,TRBJ1-1,CSVDIGRGSTEAFF,TGCAGCGTTGATATAGGCAGGGGGAGTACTGAAGCTTTCTTT
TRBV6-6,TRBD1,once,TRBJ2-7,CASSRDRALGSYEQYF,TGTGCCAGTAGCCGGGACAGGGCACTTGGAAGCTACGAGCAGTACTTC
TRBV4-1,TRBD2,NA,TRBJ2-7,CASSPPSGSITYEQYF,TGCGCCAGCAGCCCCCCGAGCGGGAGTATTACCTACGAGCAGTACTTC
TRBV6-2/TRBV6-3,NA,NA,TRBJ1-1,CASSYWQGGMGSAEAFF,TGTGCCAGCAGTTATTGGCAGGGCGGGATGGGCAGCGCTGAAGCTTTCTTT
TRBV6-2/TRBV6-3,NA,NA,TRBJ2-7,CASSRGIRPSFSEQYF,TGTGCCAGCAGCCGCGGAATTAGGCCCAGCTTCTCCGAGCAGTACTTC
TRBV5-5,NA,NA,TRBJ2-1,CASSPTSNEQFF,TGTGCCAGCAGCCCAACTAGTAATGAGCAGTTCTTC
TRBV6-2/TRBV6-3,TRBD2,NA,TRBJ2-7,CASSYSILAVGEQYF,TGTGCCAGCAGTTACTCGATACTAGCGGTGGGCGAGCAGTACTTC
TRBV28,NA,NA,TRBJ2-1,CASSLFQRPYNEQFF,TGTGCCAGCAGTTTATTCCAGCGCCCTTACAATGAGCAGTTCTTC
TRBV3-1/TRBV3-2,NA,NA,TRBJ1-2,CASSQVSGHVNYGYTF,TGTGCCAGCAGCCAAGTATCAGGGCACGTTAACTATGGCTACACCTTC
TRBV7-2,TRBD2,NA,TRBJ2-5,CASSSTSGSLETQYF,TGTGCCAGCAGCTCGACTAGCGGGAGCCTGGAGACCCAGTACTTC
TRBV6-6,NA,NA,TRBJ2-7,CASSYFGTGFWVEQYF,TGTGCCAGCAGTTACTTCGGTACGGGTTTTTGGGTCGAGCAGTACTTC
TRBV4-3,NA,NA,TRBJ2-2,CASSQDRTANTGELFF,TGCGCCAGCAGCCAAGACCGGACAGCCAACACCGGGGAGCTGTTTTTT
TRBV5-4,NA,NA,TRBJ1-1,CASSLLGGAGDTEAFF,TGTGCCAGCAGCTTGTTAGGCGGGGCCGGGGACACTGAAGCTTTCTTT
TRBV4-2,TRBD2,NA,TRBJ2-5,CASSHAPGGTSGTETQYF,TGTGCCAGCAGCCACGCCCCGGGGGGGACTAGCGGGACCGAGACCCAGTACTTC
TRBV4-3,NA,NA,TRBJ2-5,CASSQDLTSPRVTQYF,TGCGCCAGCAGCCAAGATCTCACCAGCCCCCGGGTAACCCAGTACTTC
TRBV7-9,TRBD1,NA,TRBJ1-2,CASSLYRGQFGSGYTF,TGTGCCAGCAGCTTATACAGGGGGCAATTTGGTAGTGGCTACACCTTC
TRBV6-6,TRBD1,NA,TRBJ1-2,CASSQTGGGYGYTF,TGTGCCAGCAGTCAAACAGGGGGCGGTTATGGCTACACCTTC
TRBV28,NA,NA,TRBJ1-5,CASSFRHTGNQPQHF,TGTGCCAGCAGTTTTAGACACACGGGAAATCAGCCCCAGCATTTT
TRBV5-1,NA,once,TRBJ1-2,CASSPGLYGYTF,TGCGCCAGCAGCCCAGGACTGTATGGCTACACCTTC
TRBV2,TRBD1,NA,TRBJ2-7,CASSGGQGSLSYEQYF,TGTGCCAGCAGTGGCGGACAGGGTAGCCTTTCCTACGAGCAGTACTTC
TRBV3-1/TRBV3-2,NA,NA,TRBJ2-7,CASSQEALTSYEQYF,TGTGCCAGCAGCCAAGAAGCGCTAACCTCCTACGAGCAGTACTTC
TRBV11-2,TRBD1,NA,TRBJ2-1,CASSYPGQYNEQFF,TGTGCCAGCAGCTACCCGGGACAGTACAATGAGCAGTTCTTC
TRBV2,TRBD2,NA,TRBJ2-1,CASRRGLVLKQFF,TGTGCCAGCAGAAGGGGACTAGTTCTTAAGCAGTTCTTC
TRBV11-3,NA,NA,TRBJ1-4,CASSRERRLTTATNEKLFF,TGTGCCAGCAGCCGAGAGCGCCGGTTAACAACGGCAACTAATGAAAAACTGTTTTTT
TRBV28,TRBD2,NA,TRBJ2-5,CASSLKGGPLKETQYF,TGTGCCAGCAGTTTAAAGGGAGGGCCTCTCAAAGAGACCCAGTACTTC
TRBV11-1,NA,NA,TRBJ2-3,CASSKGRSTDTQYF,TGTGCCAGCAGCAAGGGGCGGAGCACAGATACGCAGTATTTT
TRBV2,TRBD2,NA,TRBJ2-4,CASSGGTSKNIQYF,TGTGCCAGCAGTGGTGGGACTAGCAAAAACATTCAGTACTTC
TRBV2,TRBD2,NA,TRBJ2-1,CASSTNSGTSGSYNEQFF,TGTGCCAGCTCCACGAATTCCGGGACTAGCGGCTCCTACAATGAGCAGTTCTTC
TRBV6-2/TRBV6-3,NA,NA,TRBJ1-4,CASSRQFNEKLFF,TGTGCCAGCAGTCGACAGTTTAATGAAAAACTGTTTTTT
TRBV6-2/TRBV6-3,NA,NA,TRBJ1-1,CASSYEGQGSTEAFF,TGTGCCAGCAGTTACGAAGGGCAGGGGAGCACTGAAGCTTTCTTT
TRBV9,NA,NA,TRBJ2-1,CASSVVISGNNEQFF,TGTGCCAGCAGCGTAGTTATATCAGGGAACAATGAGCAGTTCTTC
TRBV5-6,TRBD1,NA,TRBJ1-1,CASSLRGQGNRAFF,TGTGCCAGCAGCTTGAGGGGGCAGGGGAATCGCGCTTTCTTT
TRBV10-3,NA,NA,TRBJ1-2,CAISENSADYGYTF,TGTGCCATCAGTGAGAATTCGGCGGACTATGGCTACACCTTC
TRBV2,NA,NA,TRBJ2-7,CASNPTGYEQYF,TGTGCCAGCAACCCGACGGGGTACGAGCAGTACTTC
TRBV28,NA,NA,TRBJ1-2,CASRLTAPYGYTF,TGTGCCAGCAGATTGACAGCTCCTTATGGCTACACCTTC
TRBV27,TRBD2,NA,TRBJ2-7,CASSLGSGRYEQYF,TGTGCCAGCAGTTTGGGTAGCGGGAGGTACGAGCAGTACTTC
TRBV28,TRBD1,NA,TRBJ2-7,CASSSLPGQGLWKQYF,TGTGCCAGCAGTTCCTTGCCGGGACAGGGCCTCTGGAAGCAGTACTTC
TRBV5-1,TRBD1,NA,TRBJ2-1,CASSGDSNEQFF,TGCGCCAGCAGCGGGGACAGCAATGAGCAGTTCTTC
TRBV6-2/TRBV6-3,NA,NA,TRBJ2-6,CASSNQGSGANVLTF,TGTGCCAGCAGTAACCAGGGTTCTGGGGCCAACGTCCTGACTTTC
TRBV6-5,NA,NA,TRBJ2-3,CASTRSTISTDTQYF,TGTGCCAGCACCAGGTCGACAATCAGCACAGATACGCAGTATTTT
TRBV20-1,TRBD2,NA,TRBJ2-1,CSASSGTSANEQFF,TGCAGTGCTAGTTCCGGGACTAGCGCCAATGAGCAGTTCTTC
TRBV2,NA,NA,TRBJ1-2,CASRLGDYGYTF,TGTGCCAGTCGGTTAGGGGACTATGGCTACACCTTC
TRBV19,NA,once,TRBJ1-5,CASRGAGINQPQHF,TGTGCCAGTAGAGGGGCAGGGATCAATCAGCCCCAGCATTTT
TRBV6-2/TRBV6-3,NA,NA,TRBJ1-2,CASSKRVGGGLDGYTF,TGTGCCAGCAGTAAGCGGGTAGGCGGAGGCTTGGATGGCTACACCTTC
TRBV28,TRBD2,NA,TRBJ2-1,CASGTSGYNEQFF,TGTGCCAGTGGGACTAGCGGTTACAATGAGCAGTTCTTC